Reported below is one TCR beta chain. CDR1 is MNHEY and CDR2 is SMNVEV in the germline V gene (reference sequence). The CDR3 length is 14 residues. Deletions cut 5 bases from V and 0 bases from J, with 10 bases between. TCR beta libraries were built with iRepertoire HTBI primers and Arm-PCR of CDR3 regions. TCRdb called the multiplex PCR reads again in MiXCR, with one record for every CDR3 protein. The sample has some 370,000 distinct CDR3 sequences; less than 25% are singletons. This sample is part of a study of regulatory T cells in long-lasting Graves disease. The time point is: persistent/refractory GD, antithyroid drugs over 5 years with positive TRAb. Extracted RNA from PBMCs served as the source of the TCR library. Roughly 10 milliliters of peripheral blood were taken and placed in EDTA tubes.

The rearrangement joins TRBV27 to TRBJ1-2, with D possibly matching TRBD1 (5 bases). This TCR was recovered from a female donor with Graves disease. This material consisted of peripheral blood mononuclear cells (PBMCs), taken when the disease was refractory, from a patient treated with antithyroid drugs. The CDR3 bases are TGTGCCAGCAGTATGTCAGGGACTAACTATGGCTACACCTTC. Translation gives CASSMSGTNYGYTF.